The sequence of this T cell receptor beta chain was determined in a study of cytomegalovirus exposure and HLA in healthy donors. Broader study findings: Later work associated 16,951 TCR beta sequences with HLA alleles at 0.05 false discovery rate. Within the data, a cluster of highly shared sequence variants was likely a sequencing artifact. Some segments of the V type, notably TRBV6-2 and TRBV6-3, were excluded as indistinguishable.

The primer mix had 60 Vbeta and 13 Jbeta primers. The assay was immunoSEQ multiplex PCR, and TCRdb's table has in-frame clones only and misses some. In the table there are 120,000 or so clones, roughly 78% of which are singletons. Concerning this clone itself: Its specificity is unknown.

CDR3 length: 14 amino acids. Germline lookup yields CDR1 SGHRS and CDR2 YFSETQ. V was trimmed by 4 bases and J by 5 bases, leaving 14 bases between them. The chain uses TRBV5-1 and TRBJ2-3; TRBD1 might be the D (5 bases). Material: PBMCs. The TCR originated in a woman in her thirties or forties in good health and CMV-seronegative. The CDR3 bases are TGCGCCAGCAGCCCCGATATGGGGCGAGATACGCAGTATTTT. Translated, it gives CASSPDMGRDTQYF.